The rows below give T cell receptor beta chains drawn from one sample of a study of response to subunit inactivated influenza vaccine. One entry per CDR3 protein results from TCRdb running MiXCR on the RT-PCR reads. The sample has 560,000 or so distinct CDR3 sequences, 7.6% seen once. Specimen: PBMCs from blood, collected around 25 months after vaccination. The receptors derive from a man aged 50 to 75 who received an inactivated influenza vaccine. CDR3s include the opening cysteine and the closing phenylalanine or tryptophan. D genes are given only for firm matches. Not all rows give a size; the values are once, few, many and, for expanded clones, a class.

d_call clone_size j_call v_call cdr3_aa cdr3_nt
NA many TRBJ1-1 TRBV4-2 CASSPVGGTEAFF TGTGCCAGCAGCCCCGTGGGGGGGACTGAAGCTTTCTTT
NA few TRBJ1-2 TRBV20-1 CSASRRGGGYGYTF TGCAGTGCTAGCCGCAGGGGAGGGGGCTATGGCTACACCTTC
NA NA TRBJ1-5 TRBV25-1 CASERTGRGCNQPQHF TGTGCCAGCGAACGTACAGGGAGGGGATGCAATCAGCCCCAGCATTTT
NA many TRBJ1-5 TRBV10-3 CAISAGREGNQPQHF TGTGCCATCAGTGCGGGCAGGGAGGGCAATCAGCCCCAGCATTTT
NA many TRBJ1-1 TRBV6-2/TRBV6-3 CASTRTGNTEAFF TGTGCCAGCACTAGGACCGGGAACACTGAAGCTTTCTTT
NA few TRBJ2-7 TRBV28 CASSSDIFEQYF TGTGCCAGCAGCTCAGACATATTCGAGCAGTACTTC
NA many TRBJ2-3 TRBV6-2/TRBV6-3 CASSLHIGPADTQYF TGTGCCAGCAGTTTACACATCGGACCGGCCGATACGCAGTATTTT
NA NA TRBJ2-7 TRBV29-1 CSPGAGVSYEQYF TGCAGCCCAGGGGCAGGGGTTTCCTACGAGCAGTACTTC
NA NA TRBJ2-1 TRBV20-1 CSARGLNNEQFF TGCAGTGCCAGGGGACTGAACAATGAGCAGTTCTTC
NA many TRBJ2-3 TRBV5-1 CASSFIGSSTDTQYF TGCGCCAGCAGCTTTATAGGGAGTAGCACAGATACGCAGTATTTT
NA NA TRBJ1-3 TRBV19 CASRRTLGGNTIYF TGTGCCAGTAGGCGGACCCTGGGTGGAAACACCATATATTTT
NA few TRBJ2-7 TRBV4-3 CASSQATSSYEQYF TGCGCCAGCAGCCAAGCAACTAGCTCCTACGAGCAGTACTTC
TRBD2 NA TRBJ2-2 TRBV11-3 CASSSSRTSGPGELFF TGTGCCAGCAGCTCGAGCCGGACTAGCGGGCCCGGGGAGCTGTTTTTT
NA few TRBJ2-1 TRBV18 CASSPQQGNSYNEQFF TGTGCCAGCTCACCACAGCAGGGGAACTCCTACAATGAGCAGTTCTTC
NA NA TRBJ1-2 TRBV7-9 CASSLALAVAIPAGYTF TGTGCCAGCAGCTTAGCGTTGGCAGTCGCAATACCGGCTGGCTACACCTTC
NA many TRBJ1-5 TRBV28 CASLTGRSPQHF TGTGCCAGTCTGACGGGTAGATCGCCCCAGCATTTT
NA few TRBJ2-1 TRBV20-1 CSAREEISYNEQFF TGCAGTGCTAGGGAGGAGATATCCTACAATGAGCAGTTCTTC
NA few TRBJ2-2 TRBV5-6 CASSTRTLANTGELFF TGTGCCAGCAGCACACGGACGCTCGCGAACACCGGGGAGCTGTTTTTT
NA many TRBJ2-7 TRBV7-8 CASSLREASYEQYF TGTGCCAGCAGCTTACGAGAGGCCTCCTACGAGCAGTACTTC
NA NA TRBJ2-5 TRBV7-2 CASSFIRGETQYF TGTGCCAGCAGCTTTATCAGGGGTGAGACCCAGTACTTC
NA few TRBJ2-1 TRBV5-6 CASSLMSDEQFF TGTGCCAGCAGCTTAATGAGCGATGAGCAGTTCTTC
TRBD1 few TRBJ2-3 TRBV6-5 CASSSLTGGSGHTQYF TGTGCCAGCAGTTCGTTAACAGGGGGCTCGGGCCATACGCAGTATTTT
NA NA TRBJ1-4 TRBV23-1 CASSLLAGGLFF TGCGCCAGCAGCCTCCTCGCGGGGGGACTGTTTTTT
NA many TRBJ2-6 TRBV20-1 CSARVTGGANVLTF TGCAGTGCTAGAGTGACAGGTGGGGCCAACGTCCTGACTTTC
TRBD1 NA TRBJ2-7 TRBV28 CASSLGDSTGLYEQYF TGTGCCAGCAGTTTAGGGGATTCGACAGGGTTGTACGAGCAGTACTTC
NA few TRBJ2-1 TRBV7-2 CASSLEEGGFFF TGTGCCAGCAGCTTAGAGGAGGGGGGGTTCTTCTTC
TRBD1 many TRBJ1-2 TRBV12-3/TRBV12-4 CASSHGQGRDGYTF TGTGCCAGCAGCCACGGACAGGGGAGAGATGGCTACACCTTC
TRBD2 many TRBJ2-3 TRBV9 CASSLTHGTSGRRTDTQYF TGTGCCAGCAGCCTTACACATGGGACTAGCGGGAGAAGGACAGATACGCAGTATTTT
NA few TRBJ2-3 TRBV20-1 CSARTPLGTDTQYF TGCAGTGCTAGGACGCCGCTAGGCACAGATACGCAGTATTTT
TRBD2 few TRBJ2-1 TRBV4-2 CASSQEEGDYYNEQFF TGTGCCAGCAGCCAAGAGGAAGGGGACTATTACAATGAGCAGTTCTTC
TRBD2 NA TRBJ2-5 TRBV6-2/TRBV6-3 CASSSDGLAGAETQYF TGTGCCAGCAGTTCCGACGGACTAGCGGGAGCAGAGACCCAGTACTTC
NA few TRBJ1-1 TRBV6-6 CASRPGTSTAFF TGTGCCAGCAGACCCGGGACATCTACGGCTTTCTTT
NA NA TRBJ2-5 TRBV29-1 CSVDLTDRETQYF TGCAGCGTTGATCTGACAGATCGGGAGACCCAGTACTTC
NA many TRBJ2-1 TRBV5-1 CASSYNYNEQFF TGCGCCAGCAGCTATAACTACAATGAGCAGTTCTTC